The 16 T cell receptor beta chains below come from one sample, sequenced in a study of blood T cells in healthy people across ages. Alongside a J-beta primer mix, a sample-barcoded 5' primer served in a second PCR lasting roughly 6 to 11 cycles. TCRdb reprocessed the 5' RACE reads with MiXCR, giving one entry per CDR3 protein. The sample contains around 1,800,000 distinct CDR3 sequences, about two fifths of which appear only once. The specimen was blood. These receptors all come from a human donor in good health.

This clonotype was detected once. V gene TRBV7-2 combines with J gene TRBJ2-6; 13 nucleotides agree with TRBD2. Germline trimming cut 4 bases from V and 8 bases from J; bases unmatched to any gene: 5. In germline, CDR1 is SGHTA, CDR2 FQGNSA. This CDR3 is built from 16 residues. The CDR3 DNA is TGTGCCAGCAGCTCCACACTAGCGGGAGGGACCAACGTCCTGACTTTC. Its translation is CASSSTLAGGTNVLTF.

About this clonotype: Germline and junction disagree at one end, which may indicate a read error. The CDR3 region has the DNA TGTACCATCAGTGACTTGGGACATCGGAACACTGAAGCTTTCTTT. Amino acid sequence: CTISDLGHRNTEAFF. V and J are TRBV10-3 and TRBJ1-1, with D tentatively TRBD1 (6 bases). CDR1 ENHRY and CDR2 SYGVKD come from the germline V gene. This CDR3 has 15 amino acids.

CDR3 nucleotide sequence: TGTGCCAGCAGCGATACTAGCGGGGGGGCCAGTGACGCAGATACGCAGTATTTT. This translates into CASSDTSGGASDADTQYF. This chain links TRBV5-4 with TRBJ2-3; 13 nucleotides align to TRBD2. J lost 4 bases, V lost 4 bases, and 12 bases had no gene match. The CDR3 is 18 residues long. In germline, CDR1 is SGHNT, CDR2 YYREEE (reference sequence).

The chain is built from TRBV5-1 and TRBJ1-2, with TRBD1 as a possible D gene (5 bases). From germline, CDR1 is SGHRS and CDR2 YFSETQ. V lost 2 bases, J lost 4 bases, and 15 bases lay in between. The CDR3 spans 15 residues. CDR3 coding DNA: TGCGCCAGCAGCTTTCAGACAGACCCCGTCTATGGCTACACCTTC. It yields the protein CASSFQTDPVYGYTF.

A note on this clonotype: The junction and the germline gene differ at one end; a read error may be behind it. V is TRBV6-5 and J is TRBJ1-5; TRBD1 is a possible D gene (5 bases). The V gene's germline CDR1 is MNHEY and CDR2 SVGAGI. CDR3 length: 12 residues. The CDR3 nucleotides read TGTGCCGGCAGGGAGGACAATCAGCCCCAGCATTTT. Its protein is CAGREDNQPQHF.

For the CDR3, the DNA is TGTGCCAGCAGCTTAGCGGGGGACTACCGGGGGTACTTC. Translated, it gives CASSLAGDYRGYF. The chain combines TRBV7-8 with TRBJ2-5; 7 bases agree with TRBD2. CDR3 size: 13 residues. Germline V gene sequence: CDR1 SGHVS, CDR2 FQNEAQ. Trimming took 0 bases from V and 13 from J; bases not matched to a gene: 8.

The chain carries TRBV7-2 and TRBJ2-1, with TRBD1 matching over 9 bases. Looked up from germline, CDR1 is SGHTA and CDR2 is FQGNSA. J lost 10 bases, V lost 5 bases, and 9 bases had no gene match. This CDR3 is 14 amino acids long. CDR3 region: CASSPRTGDGEQFF. CDR3 DNA sequence: TGTGCCAGCAGCCCTAGGACAGGGGACGGAGAGCAGTTCTTC.

The chain has TRBV9 and TRBJ1-2, with a tentative D call TRBD1 (6 bases). The CDR3 is 11 amino acids. V was clipped by 8 bases and J by 3 bases, with 8 bases between them. Germline values: CDR1 SGDLS, CDR2 YYNGEE. The CDR3 loop reads CARHRDYGYTF. The CDR3 DNA reads as TGTGCCAGACACAGGGACTATGGCTACACCTTC.

The chain employs TRBV14 and TRBJ2-4, with a possible D match to TRBD2 (6 bases). The DNA end is more similar to TRBJ2-5, so the J call may be wrong. Germline V gives CDR1 SGHDN, CDR2 FVKESK. There are 18 residues in the CDR3. CDR3 coding DNA: TGTGCCAGCAGCGCCCGACTAGGGGATTTCCGAGTCCAAGAGACCCAGTACTTC. It yields the protein CASSARLGDFRVQETQYF.

Comments on this clonotype: This may be a read error, as it is one base from a much larger clone. The chain carries TRBV5-1 and TRBJ2-1; the match to TRBD2 covers 7 bases. Germline-derived CDR1 and CDR2 are SGHRS and YFSETQ. This CDR3 region has 15 residues. V lost 3 bases and J lost 4; bases outside the gene matches: 7. The CDR3 region is CASSSTSRVYNEQFF. In nucleotides, the CDR3 is TGCGCCAGCAGCTCGACTAGCAGGGTTTACAATGAGCAGTTCTTC.

This clonotype has a single count. The chain couples TRBV24-1 to TRBJ2-7; 8 bases align to TRBD1. CDR3 length: 12 amino acids. CDR1 and CDR2 (germline): KGHDR, SFDVKD. The J segment lost 4 bases and the V segment lost 9 bases, leaving 4 bases of the junction unmatched. CDR3 in amino acids: CATEDRDYEQYF. The DNA of the CDR3 is TGTGCCACCGAGGACAGGGATTACGAGCAGTACTTC.

The chain is built from TRBV20-1 and TRBJ2-4, with D unclear. TRBJ2-7 explains the end of the DNA better; the J call may be wrong. The V gene's germline CDR1 is DFQATT and CDR2 SNEGSKA (reference sequence). The CDR3 loop spans 14 amino acids. CDR3: CSARDEEFFYEQYF. The CDR3 DNA sequence: TGCAGTGCTAGAGATGAGGAGTTTTTCTACGAGCAGTACTTC.

The V call is TRBV3-1, the J call TRBJ2-1; D not certain. Germline V CDR1 and CDR2: LGHDT, YNNKEL (reference sequence). The CDR3 has 17 amino acids. Trimming removed 5 bases at V and 4 bases at J, with 21 bases between. DNA for the CDR3: TGTGCCAGCAGCAGTCGGACGCTTCCCATCCCTTACAATGAGCAGTTCTTC. Protein: CASSSRTLPIPYNEQFF.

As concerns this clonotype: One junction end does not reproduce the germline sequence, and a read error may be involved. The chain links TRBV15 to TRBJ1-2; the D gene is possibly TRBD1 (6 bases). The CDR3 is 14 residues long. Germline-derived CDR1 and CDR2 are LNHNV and YYDKDF (reference sequence). The CDR3 nucleotides read TGTGCCACCAGTCGTGAACAGCAGGGGAATGGTTACACCTTC. Encoded protein: CATSREQQGNGYTF.

This chain joins TRBV11-2 and TRBJ2-1; D remains unclear. The germline gives CDR1 SGHAT, CDR2 FQNNGV. The CDR3 runs 17 residues. V was pared by 1 base and J by 3 bases, with 16 bases between. In DNA form, the CDR3 reads TGTGCCAGCAGCTTAGCGTCTGTTCGGACGCTCTACAATGAGCAGTTCTTC. This gives the protein CASSLASVRTLYNEQFF.

This CDR3 is CASSLSQTAPQHF. The CDR3 DNA reads TGTGCCAGCAGCTTATCGCAGACCGCTCCCCAGCATTTT. The rearrangement links TRBV7-2 to TRBJ1-5; D gene unclear. Germline V lookup: CDR1 SGHTA, CDR2 FQGNSA. Trimming stripped 2 bases from V and 10 bases from J, with 12 bases between. The CDR3 runs to 13 residues.